The 7 T cell receptor beta chains listed next were all sequenced from one sample in a study of shared clonotypes between healthy human individuals (TCRdb year 2020). Library method: the immunoSEQ multiplex PCR assay. TCRdb took over this immuneACCESS table, retaining in-frame rearrangements with V and J assigned. Such tables are incomplete; in checked studies, under half of the missing clones stem from an unresolved V gene, and the remainder is unexplained. The sample table holds approximately 740,000 clones, of which 85% to 95% were seen once. The ten largest clones take up around 24% of the sample. CD8 naive samples were obtained by positive selection for CCR7 among CD45RO-negative cells, yielding a CD45RA+CCR7+ population from which TemRA cells were excluded. Sample: naive CD8+ T cells sorted from blood. Reading the label with the study, this specimen's cell subset or site is: CD45RA+CCR7+. The receptors derive from a young man in good health.

J is TRBJ1-2 and V is TRBV6-5, with 9 bases matching TRBD1. Per the germline V gene, CDR1 is MNHEY and CDR2 is SVGAGI. CDR3 length: 14 residues. Trimming cost V 5 bases and J 3 bases; bases outside gene matches: 4. The CDR3 protein is CASSVQGAHYGYTF. CDR3 nucleotides: TGTGCCAGCAGTGTACAGGGGGCCCACTATGGCTACACCTTC.

V gene TRBV29-1 combines with J gene TRBJ2-1, with 11 bases identical to TRBD2. This CDR3 has 16 amino acids. The germline gives CDR1 SQVTM, CDR2 ANQGSEA. The junction had 4 bases not matched to a gene; V was cut back by 1 base and J by 2 bases. CDR3 sequence: CSVEATSGSPYNEQFF. The CDR3 DNA reads as TGCAGCGTTGAAGCTACTAGCGGGAGCCCCTACAATGAGCAGTTCTTC.

The genes are TRBV7-9 and TRBJ2-2; D remains ambiguous. Germline lookup yields CDR1 SEHNR and CDR2 FQNEAQ (reference sequence). The CDR3 length is 16 residues. With 3 bases removed from V and 0 bases from J, the gap between germline ends came to 11 bases. The CDR3 DNA reads as TGTGCCAGCAGCTTGACCCGGTCGGCGAACACCGGGGAGCTGTTTTTT. This encodes CASSLTRSANTGELFF.

The chain uses TRBV7-9 and TRBJ1-1; TRBD1 might be the D (6 bases). The CDR3 sequence is 15 residues long. V lost 5 bases to trimming and J lost 0 bases, with 13 bases between them. Germline V lookup: CDR1 SEHNR, CDR2 FQNEAQ (reference sequence). CDR3 protein: CASSPQGQLNTEAFF. The CDR3 nucleotides are TGTGCCAGCAGCCCCCAGGGACAACTGAACACTGAAGCTTTCTTT.

V usage is TRBV11-3 and J usage is TRBJ2-1; D might be TRBD2 (6 bases). The CDR3 totals 16 residues. Germline V CDR1 and CDR2: SGHNT, YENEEA. Trimming left V 1 base short and J 2 bases short, with 12 bases between. DNA of the CDR3: TGTGCCAGCAGCTTAGTAGCGGCAGTTCCCTACAATGAGCAGTTCTTC. Residues: CASSLVAAVPYNEQFF. Based on the CDR3 plus reference TRBV11-3 and TRBJ2-1, the full variable domain is EAGVVQSPRYKIIEKKQPVAFWCNPISGHNTLYWYLQNLGQGPELLIRYENEEAVDDSQLPKDRFSAERLKGVDSTLKIQPAELGDSAVYLCASSLVAAVPYNEQFFGPGTRLTVL.

The chain has TRBV5-4 and TRBJ2-7, with 11 bases aligning to TRBD1. The CDR3 length is 15 residues. Germline V lookup: CDR1 SGHNT, CDR2 YYREEE (reference sequence). V gave up 6 bases and J gave up 2 bases; unmatched junction bases: 7. This CDR3 reads CASTPGDRGTYEQYF. CDR3 DNA sequence: TGTGCCAGCACTCCGGGGGACAGGGGGACCTACGAGCAGTACTTC.

This chain connects TRBV15 to TRBJ2-6; D is unresolved. V was trimmed by 4 bases and J by 0 bases, leaving 16 bases between them. Germline V CDR1 and CDR2: LNHNV, YYDKDF (reference sequence). The CDR3 contains 18 residues. The CDR3 sequence: CATSIRPFPVSGANVLTF. CDR3 nucleotide sequence: TGTGCCACCAGCATCCGACCATTTCCAGTCTCTGGGGCCAACGTCCTGACTTTC.